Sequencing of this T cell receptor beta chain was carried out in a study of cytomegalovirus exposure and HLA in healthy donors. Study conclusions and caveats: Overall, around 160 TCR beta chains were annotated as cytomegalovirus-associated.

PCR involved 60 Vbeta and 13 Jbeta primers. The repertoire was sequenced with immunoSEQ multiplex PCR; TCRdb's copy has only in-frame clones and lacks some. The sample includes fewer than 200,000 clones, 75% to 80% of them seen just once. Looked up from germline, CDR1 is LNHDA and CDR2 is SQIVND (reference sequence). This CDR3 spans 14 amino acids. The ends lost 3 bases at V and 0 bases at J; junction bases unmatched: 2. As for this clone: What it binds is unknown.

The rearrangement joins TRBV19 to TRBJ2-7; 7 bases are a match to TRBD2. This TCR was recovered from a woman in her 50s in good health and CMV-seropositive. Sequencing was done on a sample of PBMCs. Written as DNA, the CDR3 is TGTGCCAGTAGTATCGGGGGGAACTCCTACGAGCAGTACTTC. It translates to CASSIGGNSYEQYF.